A single TCR beta chain is shown here with its context. This entry belongs to a study of control samples from healthy donors and cancer patients. This CDR3 is built from 15 residues. V lost 0 bases and J 1 base, leaving 9 bases between the germline ends. CDR1 MNHEY and CDR2 SVGAGI come from the germline V gene. Profiled with immunoSEQ multiplex PCR; TCRdb holds only in-frame clones, not every one. The sample yields some 90,000 clones, about 88% seen once. The sequencing input was blood. This TCR came from a woman between 50 and 59 years old in good health. The V call is TRBV6-5, the J call TRBJ1-1; no clear D. CDR3 in amino acids: CASSYSTRSNTEAFF. In DNA form, the CDR3 reads TGTGCCAGCAGTTACTCGACGAGGTCGAACACTGAAGCTTTCTTT.